This T cell receptor beta chain was sequenced for a study of T cells in Graves' hyperthyroidism and ophthalmopathy. The study's findings and limits: Most thyroid clonotypes that were expanded above 0.001 also turned up in blood.

Ahead of any ophthalmopathy symptoms, the blood sample was obtained at the first diagnosis of hyperthyroidism. Amplification yielded TCR beta CDR3 regions, with RNA transcripts as the source. The HTBI primer set was used in a first-round RT-PCR of the TCR CDR3. TCRdb passed the multiplex PCR reads through MiXCR, listing each CDR3 protein once. The table has some 140,000 distinct CDR3 sequences, approximately 20% seen once. This CDR3 region has 18 residues. The germline gives CDR1 MNHNS, CDR2 SASEGT. J gave up 2 bases and V 5 bases, and 9 bases lay outside the gene matches. There are many counts of this clonotype. Antigen specificity is unknown.

Source material: blood. This sequence was found in a woman in her forties or fifties with Graves' hyperthyroidism that later progressed to Graves' ophthalmopathy. J is TRBJ2-3 and V is TRBV6-1; 14 nucleotides align to TRBD2. CDR3 residues: CASSTGTSGRGYTDTQYF. The CDR3, as DNA: TGTGCCAGCAGTACCGGGACTAGCGGGAGAGGATACACAGATACGCAGTATTTT.